This record concerns one T cell receptor beta chain sequence. Target depth was 1 in 200,000 to 1 in 1 million T cells, about 10x per clonotype. Only in-frame clones appear in the TCRdb table, and some are missing; sequencing was by immunoSEQ multiplex PCR. The sample consists of about 50,000 clones, approximately 71% of them appearing once. The sample belongs to a study of cytotoxic CD8 clonotypes in ibrutinib-treated CLL. Background on the study: It was after a median about twelve months of treatment, range 6 to 36, that response samples were taken. Mean values per sample were around 270,000 productive templates and about 94,000 productive rearrangements.

Deletions cut 5 bases from V and 4 bases from J, with 18 bases between. There are 15 residues in the CDR3. CDR1 is SGHVS and CDR2 is FQNEAQ in the germline V gene. This specimen was PBMCs, taken after 12 months of ibrutinib treatment. The source of this sequence is a human donor with chronic lymphocytic leukemia. V usage is TRBV7-8 and J usage is TRBJ2-7, with D possibly TRBD1 on 5 matching bases. The CDR3 DNA is TGTGCCAGCAGCACAGTGATAGCAGGGCCTTACGAGCAGTACTTC. The encoded protein is CASSTVIAGPYEQYF.